These T cell receptor beta chains were read from a single sample in a study of T-cell reconstitution after alpha-beta-depleted transplantation in children. TCRdb ran MiXCR on the PCR reads and lists one entry per CDR3 protein. This table holds approximately 220,000 distinct CDR3 sequences, 17% found once. Sequenced material: PBMCs, mostly from graft donor cells, taken 360 days after TCRalphabeta/CD19-depleted stem cell transplant. These receptors were taken from a male patient aged 2 to 10 who had a stem cell transplant for acute lymphoblastic leukemia, so the T cells may come from the graft donor. CDR3s include the opening cysteine and the closing phenylalanine or tryptophan. Each record gives: D gene, V gene, clone size, J gene, CDR3 DNA, CDR3 protein. The D gene is left open where the match is weak. Clone sizes are given selectively: once, few, many, or a class where the clone is expanded.

TRBD2,TRBV11-2,few,TRBJ2-4,TGTGCCAGCAGCTCGAGCGGGGGGGCCTTTGGTATAGCCAAAAACATTCAGTACTTC,CASSSSGGAFGIAKNIQYF
TRBD1,TRBV5-1,NA,TRBJ2-2,TGCGCCAGCAGCCATCGACAGGGGACCCTCCTGAACACCGGGGAGCTGTTTTTT,CASSHRQGTLLNTGELFF
TRBD1,TRBV29-1,NA,TRBJ1-2,TGCAGCGTTGAAGATCAGGGGGCCTATGGCTACACCTTC,CSVEDQGAYGYTF
TRBD1,TRBV11-1,NA,TRBJ1-6,TGTGCCAGCAGCCCCGTAGGGACAGGCGACTCCTATAATTCACCCCTCCACTTT,CASSPVGTGDSYNSPLHF
NA,TRBV5-1,few,TRBJ2-7,TGCGCCAGCAGCTTGGCCGGTGGAGGGGCCTACGAGCAGTACTTC,CASSLAGGGAYEQYF
NA,TRBV19,NA,TRBJ2-1,TGTGCCAGTAGTAATACAGGTACCTACAATGAGCAGTTCTTC,CASSNTGTYNEQFF
TRBD1,TRBV6-5,NA,TRBJ2-5,TGTGCCAGCAGTTTTTTGAGCCAGGGGGCCCTACAAGAGACCCAGTACTTC,CASSFLSQGALQETQYF
NA,TRBV6-5,NA,TRBJ1-2,TGTGCCAGCAGTTACTTGGGGAGTACCTATGGCTACACCTTC,CASSYLGSTYGYTF
TRBD2,TRBV9,NA,TRBJ2-1,TGTGCCAGCAGCGGCGGGGGGTACAATGAGCAGTTCTTC,CASSGGGYNEQFF
NA,TRBV9,few,TRBJ2-2,TGTGCCAGCAGCGTAGATTTGGCCGGGGAGCTGTTTTTT,CASSVDLAGELFF
TRBD2,TRBV5-5,NA,TRBJ2-1,TGTGCCAGCAGCTTGGTTTTCGCGGGGGGTAACAATGAGCAGTTCTTC,CASSLVFAGGNNEQFF
NA,TRBV7-9,NA,TRBJ2-7,TGTGCCAGCAGCCAGGACAGTAACCTCCACGAGCAGTACTTC,CASSQDSNLHEQYF
TRBD2,TRBV10-3,NA,TRBJ2-1,TGTGCCATCGGACTAGCGGAGTTCAATGAGCAGTTCTTC,CAIGLAEFNEQFF
TRBD2,TRBV27,NA,TRBJ2-3,TGTGCCAGCAGTTTATCCGCCGCGGGGGCAGATACGCAGTATTTT,CASSLSAAGADTQYF
NA,TRBV6-2/TRBV6-3,few,TRBJ2-2,TGTGCCAGCAGTTACCTTGGGCCGGACACCGGGGAGCTGTTTTTT,CASSYLGPDTGELFF
NA,TRBV29-1,many,TRBJ2-3,TGCAGCGCCGCACTAGGGACTAGCACAGATACGCAGTATTTT,CSAALGTSTDTQYF
NA,TRBV10-1,few,TRBJ2-3,TGCGCCAGCAGTTCGTCAGGGAGCTCAGATACGCAGTATTTT,CASSSSGSSDTQYF
NA,TRBV7-2,NA,TRBJ2-2,TGTGCCAGCAGCATCCAAGGTTCATTCTTGACCGGGGAGCTGTTTTTT,CASSIQGSFLTGELFF
TRBD2,TRBV7-9,NA,TRBJ2-1,TGTGCCAGCAGCTCAAGCTGGCAGCGGGGAAAATACAATGAGCAGTTCTTC,CASSSSWQRGKYNEQFF
NA,TRBV7-9,NA,TRBJ2-7,TGTGCCAGCAGCTTAGCCAACAGAGTGTACTACGAGCAGTACTTC,CASSLANRVYYEQYF
NA,TRBV12-3/TRBV12-4,few,TRBJ1-2,TGTGCCAGCAGTTTACGGGGACGCTATGGCTACACCTTC,CASSLRGRYGYTF
NA,TRBV2,NA,TRBJ2-7,TGTGCCAGCAGTGAATCTCTACCGGGATTCTACGAGCAGTACTTC,CASSESLPGFYEQYF